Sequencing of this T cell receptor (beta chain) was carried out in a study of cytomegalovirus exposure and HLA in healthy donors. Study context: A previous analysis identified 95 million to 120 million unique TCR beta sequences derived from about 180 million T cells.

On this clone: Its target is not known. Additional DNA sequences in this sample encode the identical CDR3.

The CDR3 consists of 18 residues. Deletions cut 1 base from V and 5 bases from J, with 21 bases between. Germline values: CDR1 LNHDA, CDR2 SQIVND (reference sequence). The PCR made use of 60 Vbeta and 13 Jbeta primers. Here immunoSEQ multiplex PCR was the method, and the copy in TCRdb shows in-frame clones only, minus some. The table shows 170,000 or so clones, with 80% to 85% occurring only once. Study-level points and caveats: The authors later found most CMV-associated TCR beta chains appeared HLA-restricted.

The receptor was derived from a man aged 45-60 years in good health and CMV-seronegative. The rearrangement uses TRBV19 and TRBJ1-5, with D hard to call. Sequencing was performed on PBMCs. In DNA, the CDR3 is TGTGCCAGTAGTATAGTCCTTGGGGAGGCATTGCGGGATCAGCCCCAGCATTTT. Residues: CASSIVLGEALRDQPQHF.